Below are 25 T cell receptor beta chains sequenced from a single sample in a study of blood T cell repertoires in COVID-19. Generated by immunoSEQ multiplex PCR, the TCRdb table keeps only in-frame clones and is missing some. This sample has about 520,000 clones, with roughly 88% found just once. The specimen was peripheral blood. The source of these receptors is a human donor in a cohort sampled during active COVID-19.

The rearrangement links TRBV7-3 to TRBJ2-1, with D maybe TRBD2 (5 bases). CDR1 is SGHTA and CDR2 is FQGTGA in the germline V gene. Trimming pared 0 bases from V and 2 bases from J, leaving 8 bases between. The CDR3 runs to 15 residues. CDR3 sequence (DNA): TGTGCCAGCAGCTTAACGAACGGGGCCTACAATGAGCAGTTCTTC. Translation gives CASSLTNGAYNEQFF.

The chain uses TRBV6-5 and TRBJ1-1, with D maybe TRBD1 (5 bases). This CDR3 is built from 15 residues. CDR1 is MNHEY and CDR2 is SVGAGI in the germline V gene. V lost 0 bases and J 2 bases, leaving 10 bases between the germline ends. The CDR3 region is CASSYSWQGNTEAFF. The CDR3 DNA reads TGTGCCAGCAGTTACTCGTGGCAGGGCAACACTGAAGCTTTCTTT.

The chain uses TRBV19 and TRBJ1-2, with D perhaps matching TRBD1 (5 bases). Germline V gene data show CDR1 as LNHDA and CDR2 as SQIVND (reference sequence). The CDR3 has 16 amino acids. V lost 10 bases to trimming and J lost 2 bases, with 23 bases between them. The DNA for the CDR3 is TGTGCCACCAAGCGGGGGACGCGGACACCAAACTATGGCTACACCTTC. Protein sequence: CATKRGTRTPNYGYTF.

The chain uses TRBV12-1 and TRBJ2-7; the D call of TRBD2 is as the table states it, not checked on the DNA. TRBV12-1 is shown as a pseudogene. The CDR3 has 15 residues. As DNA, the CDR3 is TGTGCCAGCAGCTTTGTACTAACCAGTCCCTACGAGCAGTACTTC. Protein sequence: CASSFVLTSPYEQYF.

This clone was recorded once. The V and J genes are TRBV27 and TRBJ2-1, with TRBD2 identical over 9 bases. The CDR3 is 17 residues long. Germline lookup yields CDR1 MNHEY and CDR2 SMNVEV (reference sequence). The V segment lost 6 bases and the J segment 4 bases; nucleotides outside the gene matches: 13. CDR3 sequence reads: CASRIRALAGSYNEQFF. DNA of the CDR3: TGTGCCAGCAGGATTAGGGCACTAGCGGGCTCATACAATGAGCAGTTCTTC.

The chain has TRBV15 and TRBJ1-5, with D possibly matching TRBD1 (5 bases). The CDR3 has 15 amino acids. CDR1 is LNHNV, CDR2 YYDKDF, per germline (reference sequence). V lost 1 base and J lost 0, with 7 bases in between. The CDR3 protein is CATSRAGFSNQPQHF. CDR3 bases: TGTGCCACCAGCAGAGCAGGGTTTAGCAATCAGCCCCAGCATTTT.

The CDR3 loop is CASSQDLLGLAAYEQYF. The CDR3 DNA is TGCGCCAGCAGCCAAGATCTACTTGGGCTAGCGGCCTACGAGCAGTACTTC. J is TRBJ2-7 and V is TRBV4-1, with 7 bases lining up with TRBD2. V gave up 0 bases and J gave up 2 bases; unmatched junction bases: 10. The CDR3 totals 17 residues. Germline V lookup: CDR1 MGHRA, CDR2 YSYEKL.

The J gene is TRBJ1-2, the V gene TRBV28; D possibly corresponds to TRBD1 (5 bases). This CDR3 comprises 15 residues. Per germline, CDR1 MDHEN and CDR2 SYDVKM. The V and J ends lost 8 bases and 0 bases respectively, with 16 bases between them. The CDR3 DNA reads TGTGCCAGCCTCCAGACAGCTTGGTCTAACTATGGCTACACCTTC. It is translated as CASLQTAWSNYGYTF.

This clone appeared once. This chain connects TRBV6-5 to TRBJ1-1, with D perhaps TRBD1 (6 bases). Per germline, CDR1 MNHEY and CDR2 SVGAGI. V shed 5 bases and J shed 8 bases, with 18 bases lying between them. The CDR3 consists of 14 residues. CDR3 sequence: CASSKQGTSEEAFF. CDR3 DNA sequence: TGTGCCAGCAGTAAACAGGGTACATCAGAAGAAGCTTTCTTT.

The DNA of the CDR3 is TGTGCCAGCAGCACAGGACAGATGAACACTGAAGCTTTCTTT. It translates to CASSTGQMNTEAFF. V and J are TRBV5-5 and TRBJ1-1, with D perhaps TRBD1 (6 bases). The CDR3 covers 14 residues. The ends were cut back, 4 bases at V and 0 bases at J, with 10 bases in the middle. The V gene's germline CDR1 is SGHKS and CDR2 YYEKEE (reference sequence).

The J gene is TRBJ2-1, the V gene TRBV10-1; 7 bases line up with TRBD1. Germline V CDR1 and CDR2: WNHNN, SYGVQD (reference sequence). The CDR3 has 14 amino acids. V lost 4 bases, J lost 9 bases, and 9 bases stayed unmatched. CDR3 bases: TGCGCCAGCAGTGCCGGAACAGGGGTTCCTGAGCAGTTCTTC. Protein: CASSAGTGVPEQFF.

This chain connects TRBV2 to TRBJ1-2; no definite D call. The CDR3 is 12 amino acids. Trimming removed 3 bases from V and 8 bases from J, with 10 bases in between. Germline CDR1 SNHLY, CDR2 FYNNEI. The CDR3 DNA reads TGTGCCAGCAGTGATGAGGGTCGGGGCTACACCTTC. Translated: CASSDEGRGYTF.

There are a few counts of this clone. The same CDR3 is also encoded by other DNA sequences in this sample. In DNA, the CDR3 is TGCGCCAGCAGCCCAGGGGGACTAGAGCCTTACAATGAGCAGTTCTTC. This encodes CASSPGGLEPYNEQFF. The rearrangement joins TRBV5-1 to TRBJ2-1; D perhaps matches TRBD2 (8 bases). Germline V gene sequence: CDR1 SGHRS, CDR2 YFSETQ. V was pared by 4 bases and J by 4 bases, with 18 bases between. The CDR3 runs 16 residues. The variable domain in full, with the rest retrieved from reference TRBV5-1 and TRBJ2-1, is KAGVTQTPRYLIKTRGQQVTLSCSPISGHRSVSWYQQTPGQGLQFLFEYFSETQRNKGNFPGRFSGRQFSNSRSEMNVSTLELGDSALYLCASSPGGLEPYNEQFFGPGTRLTVL.

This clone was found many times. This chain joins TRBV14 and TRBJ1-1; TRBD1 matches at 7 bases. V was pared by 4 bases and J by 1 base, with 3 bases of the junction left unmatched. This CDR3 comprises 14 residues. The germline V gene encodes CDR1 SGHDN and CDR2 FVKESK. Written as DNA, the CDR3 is TGTGCCAGCAGCCTTAGGACAGGGAACACTGAAGCTTTCTTT. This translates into CASSLRTGNTEAFF.

DNA of the CDR3: TGTGCCACTACAAGGGAGCACTATGGCTACACCTTC. It is translated as CATTREHYGYTF. V usage is TRBV28 and J usage is TRBJ1-2; D is unresolved. Germline V gene lookup returns CDR1 MDHEN and CDR2 SYDVKM. The CDR3 sequence is 12 residues long. V was cut by 10 bases and J by 3 bases, with 12 bases left in between.

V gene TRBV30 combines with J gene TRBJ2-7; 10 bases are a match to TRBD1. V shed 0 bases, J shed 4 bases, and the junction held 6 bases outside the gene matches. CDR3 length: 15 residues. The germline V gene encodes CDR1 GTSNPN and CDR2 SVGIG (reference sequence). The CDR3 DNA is TGTGCCTGGAGTGTATGGGACAGGGGAGGGTACGAGCAGTACTTC. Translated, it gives CAWSVWDRGGYEQYF.

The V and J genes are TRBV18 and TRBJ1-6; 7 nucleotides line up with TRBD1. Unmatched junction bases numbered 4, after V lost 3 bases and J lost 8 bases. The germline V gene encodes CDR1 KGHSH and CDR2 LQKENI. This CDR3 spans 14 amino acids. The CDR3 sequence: CASSPGTEDSPLHF. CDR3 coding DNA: TGTGCCAGCTCACCTGGGACAGAGGATTCACCCCTCCACTTT.

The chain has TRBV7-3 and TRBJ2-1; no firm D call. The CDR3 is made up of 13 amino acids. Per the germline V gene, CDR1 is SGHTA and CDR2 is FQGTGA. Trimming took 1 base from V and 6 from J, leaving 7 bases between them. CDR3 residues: CASSLINLNEQFF. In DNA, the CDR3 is TGTGCCAGCAGCTTAATAAATCTCAATGAGCAGTTCTTC. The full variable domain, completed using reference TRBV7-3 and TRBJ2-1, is GAGVSQTPSNKVTEKGKYVELRCDPISGHTALYWYRQSLGQGPEFLIYFQGTGAADDSGLPNDRFFAVRPEGSVSTLKIQRTERGDSAVYLCASSLINLNEQFFGPGTRLTVL.

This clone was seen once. The CDR3 region has the DNA TGTGCCAGTAGTATCACAGCAACTAATGAAAAACTGTTTTTT. It encodes CASSITATNEKLFF. The chain combines TRBV19 with TRBJ1-4; no reliable D call. The CDR3 extends over 14 amino acids. Per germline, CDR1 LNHDA and CDR2 SQIVND (reference sequence). Trimming took off 3 bases at V and 0 bases at J, with 5 bases between the two ends.

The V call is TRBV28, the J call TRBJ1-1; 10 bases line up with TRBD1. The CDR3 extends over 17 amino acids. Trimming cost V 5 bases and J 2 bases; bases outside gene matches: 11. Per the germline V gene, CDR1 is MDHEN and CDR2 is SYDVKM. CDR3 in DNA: TGTGCCAGCAGTCTTCTTCCGGGACAGGGGAGAAACACTGAAGCTTTCTTT. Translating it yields CASSLLPGQGRNTEAFF.

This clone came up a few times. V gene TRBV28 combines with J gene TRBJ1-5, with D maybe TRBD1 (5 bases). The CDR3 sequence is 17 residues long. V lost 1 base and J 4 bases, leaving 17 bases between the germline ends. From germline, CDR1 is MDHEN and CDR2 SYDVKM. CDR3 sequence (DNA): TGTGCCAGCAGTTTATTTGTCAGGGCACGAGCAAATCAGCCCCAGCATTTT. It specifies CASSLFVRARANQPQHF.

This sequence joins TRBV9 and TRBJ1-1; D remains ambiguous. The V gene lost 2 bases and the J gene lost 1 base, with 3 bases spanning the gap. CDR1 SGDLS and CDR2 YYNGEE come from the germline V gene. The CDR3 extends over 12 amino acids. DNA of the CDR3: TGTGCCAGCAGCGTTCGGAACACTGAAGCTTTCTTT. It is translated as CASSVRNTEAFF.

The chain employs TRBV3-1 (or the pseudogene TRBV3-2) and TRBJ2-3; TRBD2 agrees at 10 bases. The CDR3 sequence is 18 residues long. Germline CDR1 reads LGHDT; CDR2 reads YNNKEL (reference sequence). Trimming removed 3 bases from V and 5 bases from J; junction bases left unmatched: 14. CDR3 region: CASSQLVLAGVPKDTQYF. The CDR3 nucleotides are TGTGCCAGCAGCCAGCTAGTTCTAGCGGGAGTTCCAAAAGATACGCAGTATTTT.

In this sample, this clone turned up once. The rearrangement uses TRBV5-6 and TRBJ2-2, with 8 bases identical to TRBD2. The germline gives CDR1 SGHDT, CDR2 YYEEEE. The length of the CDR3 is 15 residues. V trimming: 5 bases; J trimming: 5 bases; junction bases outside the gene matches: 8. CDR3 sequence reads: CASRKFSGTTGELFF. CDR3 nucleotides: TGTGCCAGCAGGAAGTTTAGCGGGACGACCGGGGAGCTGTTTTTT.

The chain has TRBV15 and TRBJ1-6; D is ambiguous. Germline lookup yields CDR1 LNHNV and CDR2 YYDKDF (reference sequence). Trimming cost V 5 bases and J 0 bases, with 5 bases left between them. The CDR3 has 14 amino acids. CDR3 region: CATSASSYNSPLHF. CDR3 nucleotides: TGTGCCACCAGCGCGAGCTCCTATAATTCACCCCTCCACTTT.